This T cell receptor beta chain comes out of a study of blood T cells in healthy people across ages. Findings and caveats of the study: Nothing was known about donor CMV status, and this possibly confounded expanded clonotype changes.

A second roughly 7 to 11 cycle PCR used barcoded and J-beta primers. At least 2.5 million CDR3-containing paired-end reads were obtained per sample. TCRdb re-analysed the 5' RACE reads in MiXCR, keeping a single row per CDR3 protein. The top ten clones hold more than 7.5% of a sample with roughly 700,000 distinct CDR3 sequences, roughly 25% of them seen once. About this clonotype: Antigen: not known.

V gave up 5 bases and J gave up 10 bases, with 11 bases separating them. The length of the CDR3 is 11 residues. Germline values: CDR1 SEHNR, CDR2 FQNEAQ (reference sequence). These records were also assigned to another study, of T cells of mothers and their children.

The chain has TRBV7-9 and TRBJ2-5; D might be TRBD2 (5 bases). Sequenced sample: blood. This sequence originates from a boy between 10 and 17 years old in good health. The CDR3 sequence: CASSLDRGQYF. For the CDR3, the DNA is TGTGCCAGCAGCCTAGACCGGGGCCAGTACTTC.